These 21 T cell receptor beta chains came from one sample sequenced in a study of blood T cells in healthy people across ages. The use of a sample-barcoded 5' primer and a J-beta primer mix characterized a second PCR of roughly 6 to 12 cycles. Via MiXCR, TCRdb re-called the 5' RACE reads, giving one row per CDR3 protein. The sample has roughly 1,500,000 distinct CDR3 sequences, roughly 40% seen once. Material for sequencing was blood. These receptors were obtained from a young woman in good health.

The chain is built from TRBV28 and TRBJ1-5; tentative D call: TRBD1 (6 bases). Germline V CDR1 and CDR2: MDHEN, SYDVKM. Trimming cost V 8 bases and J 7 bases, with 15 bases left between them. There are 13 residues in the CDR3. CDR3 DNA: TGTGCCAGCTCTGTGGTCGGGGGCCAGCCCCAGCATTTT. Residues: CASSVVGGQPQHF.

This clonotype was seen more than once but under ten times. The genes are TRBV20-1 and TRBJ2-3; 9 nucleotides line up with TRBD2. The CDR3 extends over 17 amino acids. J gave up 2 bases and V 0 bases, and 9 bases lay outside the gene matches. Germline loops: CDR1 DFQATT, CDR2 SNEGSKA (reference sequence). The DNA for the CDR3 is TGCAGTGCTAGAGATCTCGGGGCTAGCGGGGTCACAGATACGCAGTATTTT. This sequence encodes CSARDLGASGVTDTQYF.

V and J are TRBV24-1 and TRBJ2-3; a possible D gene is TRBD2 (6 bases). The V end was cut by 6 bases, the J end by 5 bases, with 14 bases between. The CDR3 has 14 residues. Germline V gene lookup returns CDR1 KGHDR and CDR2 SFDVKD. CDR3 loop: CATSYGGLGDTQYF. The CDR3 DNA reads TGTGCCACCAGTTACGGGGGTTTGGGAGATACGCAGTATTTT.

The V call is TRBV7-2, the J call TRBJ2-5; D gene uncertain. The CDR3 runs 13 residues. Per the germline V gene, CDR1 is SGHTA and CDR2 is FQGNSA. V was clipped by 2 bases and J by 11 bases, with 15 bases between them. The DNA for the CDR3 is TGTGCCAGCAGCTTAAACCCCGCCAATGAGCAGTACTTC. This sequence encodes CASSLNPANEQYF. The full variable domain, with the rest looked up from reference TRBV7-2 and TRBJ2-5, is GAGVSQSPSNKVTEKGKDVELRCDPISGHTALYWYRQSLGQGLEFLIYFQGNSAPDKSGLPSDRFSAERTGGSVSTLTIQRTQQEDSAVYLCASSLNPANEQYFGPGTRLLVL.

This chain uses TRBV24-1 with TRBJ2-1; TRBD1 matches 8 bases. The V gene's germline CDR1 is KGHDR and CDR2 SFDVKD. Trimming at V came to 4 bases and at J to 1 base, leaving 11 bases not matched to a gene. The CDR3 is made up of 18 amino acids. CDR3 bases: TGTGCCACCAGTGACCCGAATTCAGGACAGGGATCCTACAATGAGCAGTTCTTC. Translating it yields CATSDPNSGQGSYNEQFF.

This clonotype has only a few counts. The genes are TRBV10-3 and TRBJ2-5; TRBD2 might be the D (5 bases). Trimming cost V 6 bases and J 7 bases, with 12 bases left between them. This CDR3 comprises 12 residues. Germline loops: CDR1 ENHRY, CDR2 SYGVKD. For the CDR3, the DNA is TGTGCCATCAGCCCCGGCGGAGGGACCCAGTACTTC. Its translation: CAISPGGGTQYF.

The rearrangement links TRBV5-1 to TRBJ2-5; TRBD1 matches 8 bases. Trimming cost V 3 bases and J 2 bases; bases outside gene matches: 6. The CDR3 spans 15 residues. Germline loops: CDR1 SGHRS, CDR2 YFSETQ. For the CDR3, the DNA is TGCGCCAGCAGCTCTAGGACAGGGAAACAAGAGACCCAGTACTTC. Translating gives CASSSRTGKQETQYF. Filled out from reference TRBV5-1 and TRBJ2-5, the complete variable domain reads KAGVTQTPRYLIKTRGQQVTLSCSPISGHRSVSWYQQTPGQGLQFLFEYFSETQRNKGNFPGRFSGRQFSNSRSEMNVSTLELGDSALYLCASSSRTGKQETQYFGPGTRLLVL.

This clonotype was detected only a few times. J is TRBJ2-5 and V is TRBV6-1; D may be TRBD1 (6 bases). With the DNA end fitting TRBJ2-7 better, the J assignment may be wrong. CDR3 length equals 14 residues. Germline V lookup: CDR1 MNHNS, CDR2 SASEGT. This chain's CDR3 is CASSSTGRPYEQYF. The CDR3 bases are TGTGCCAGCAGCTCCACAGGGCGACCCTACGAGCAGTACTTC.

With regard to this clonotype: A junction end diverges from the germline sequence, so it may reflect a read error. CDR3 amino acids: CATEQGHSNRPQHF. The CDR3 nucleotides read TGTGCCACCGAACAGGGCCATAGCAATCGGCCCCAGCATTTT. The chain couples TRBV10-3 to TRBJ1-5, with TRBD1 as a possible D gene (6 bases). The CDR3 sequence is 14 residues long. Germline-derived CDR1 and CDR2 are ENHRY and SYGVKD.

This clonotype was seen a single time. This chain joins TRBV20-1 and TRBJ1-5; perhaps TRBD1 as D (5 bases). V was clipped by 2 bases and J by 5 bases, with 16 bases between them. CDR1 and CDR2 (germline): DFQATT, SNEGSKA (reference sequence). The CDR3 consists of 15 residues. For the CDR3, the DNA is TGCAGTGCTAGACGGCGGGGGTTGGTTGATCAGCCCCAGCATTTT. Translated, it gives CSARRRGLVDQPQHF.

The V call is TRBV5-1, the J call TRBJ2-7; 8 nucleotides agree with TRBD2. This CDR3 is 16 amino acids long. CDR1 and CDR2 (germline): SGHRS, YFSETQ. The ends lost 4 bases at V and 0 bases at J; junction bases unmatched: 9. CDR3 DNA sequence: TGCGCCAGCAGCCTAGGGGTAGCGGGAACCTCCTACGAGCAGTACTTC. It yields the protein CASSLGVAGTSYEQYF.

This chain uses TRBV12-3 or TRBV12-4 with TRBJ1-5; D is unclear. The CDR3 consists of 15 residues. Trimming removed 6 bases from V and 0 bases from J, with 12 bases in between. For the CDR3, the DNA is TGTGCCAGCAGCTCCAACCAGATTAGCAATCAGCCCCAGCATTTT. Translating it yields CASSSNQISNQPQHF.

The CDR3 region has the DNA TGTGCCAGCAGCCAGGTCAGTCATCCGTCTCCTGACTGCTATAGCAATCAGCCCCAGCATTTT. It translates to CASSQVSHPSPDCYSNQPQHF. This rearrangement joins TRBV9 to TRBJ1-5; unclear D gene. The V and J ends lost 4 bases and 0 bases respectively, with 29 bases between them. The CDR3 is 21 amino acids. Germline V lookup: CDR1 SGDLS, CDR2 YYNGEE.

The V gene is TRBV29-1, the J gene TRBJ2-7; D remains unclear. Trimming stripped 6 bases from V and 2 bases from J, with 14 bases between. This CDR3 is 13 amino acids long. Germline V gives CDR1 SQVTM, CDR2 ANQGSEA. The CDR3 sequence: CSVSDLWTYEQYF. The CDR3 DNA is TGCAGCGTGAGCGATTTGTGGACCTACGAGCAGTACTTC.

Here the CDR3 reads CASSKACGAETRYF. The CDR3 DNA is TGTGCCAGCAGCAAAGCTTGCGGGGCGGAGACCCGGTACTTC. The chain uses TRBV21-1 and TRBJ2-5; TRBD1, as called in the table, went unchecked against the DNA. TRBV21-1 is a pseudogene locus. This CDR3 region has 14 residues.

This clonotype turned up a few times. This sequence joins TRBV7-9 and TRBJ1-2; no firm D call. This CDR3 is 14 amino acids long. Trimming took 5 bases from V and 8 from J, leaving 18 bases between them. Germline-derived CDR1 and CDR2 are SEHNR and FQNEAQ (reference sequence). The CDR3 loop is CASSRPQAPRGYTF. The CDR3 DNA reads TGTGCCAGCAGCCGACCGCAGGCCCCGAGGGGCTACACCTTC.

The chain employs TRBV20-1 and TRBJ2-3, with a possible D match to TRBD2 (6 bases). CDR3 length: 15 residues. Per the germline V gene, CDR1 is DFQATT and CDR2 is SNEGSKA (reference sequence). The V gene lost 2 bases and the J gene lost 6 bases, with 18 bases spanning the gap. As DNA, the CDR3 is TGCAGTGCTAGACCCCGACTAGGGCGTACGGATACGCAGTATTTT. Its protein product is CSARPRLGRTDTQYF.

This clonotype has only a few counts. The rearrangement joins TRBV28 to TRBJ2-5; 7 positions agree with TRBD1. Germline V gene lookup returns CDR1 MDHEN and CDR2 SYDVKM. The CDR3 spans 14 residues. The junction had 6 bases not matched to a gene; V was cut back by 7 bases and J by 1 base. CDR3 region: CASTEQGTQETQYF. For the CDR3, the DNA is TGTGCCAGCACTGAACAGGGGACCCAAGAGACCCAGTACTTC. Filled out from reference TRBV28 and TRBJ2-5, the complete variable domain reads DVKVTQSSRYLVKRTGEKVFLECVQDMDHENMFWYRQDPGLGLRLIYFSYDVKMKEKGDIPEGYSVSREKKERFSLILESASTNQTSMYLCASTEQGTQETQYFGPGTRLLVL.

In its sample, this clonotype was seen a few times. The gene calls are TRBV20-1 and TRBJ2-1, with D possibly matching TRBD2 (6 bases). Germline CDR1 DFQATT, CDR2 SNEGSKA (reference sequence). Between the trimmed V and J ends, which lost 1 base and 4 bases, there was a span of 14 bases. CDR3 length equals 15 residues. The CDR3 here is CSARGTGEKYNEQFF. The CDR3 DNA follows: TGCAGTGCTAGAGGGACGGGAGAAAAGTACAATGAGCAGTTCTTC.

The V gene is TRBV7-8, the J gene TRBJ2-7; TRBD1 agrees at 7 bases. The CDR3 has 15 amino acids. V gave up 7 bases and J gave up 5 bases; unmatched junction bases: 14. Germline CDR1 and CDR2: SGHVS and FQNEAQ. The CDR3 nucleotides are TGTGCCAGCACCAAACCGGGACAGCGGTTCGACGAGCAGTACTTC. This codes for CASTKPGQRFDEQYF.

J is TRBJ2-5 and V is TRBV7-9; tentatively, D is TRBD2 (7 bases). CDR1 and CDR2 (germline): SEHNR, FQNEAQ (reference sequence). The V gene lost 3 bases and the J gene lost 3 bases, with 17 bases spanning the gap. The CDR3 has 16 residues. The CDR3 DNA reads TGTGCCAGCAGCTTTATTCGGGGGGCGGTAAAAGAGACCCAGTACTTC. This translates into CASSFIRGAVKETQYF.